The 14 T cell receptor beta chains below all came from one sample that was sequenced in a study of tumor-infiltrating lymphocytes in primary liver carcinoma. They got blood RNA out of unsorted whole blood and also pulled out germline DNA. Production of TCR beta cDNA used about 500 ng total RNA together with a constant-region primer. What produced the TCR beta libraries was three nested multiplex PCR rounds using slightly modified ARM-PCR. The first two PCR rounds used TRBV1-TRBV30 forward primers with a C-beta reverse primer, 9 to 10 cycles each. TCRdb processed the multiplex PCR reads anew with MiXCR; each CDR3 protein has one entry. Of around 330,000 distinct CDR3 sequences in the sample, roughly two thirds were seen once. Sequencing input: peripheral blood. The receptors originated from a man aged 40-55 years with primary liver carcinoma and hepatitis B virus infection.

As for this clonotype: This sequence may be a read error, since a much larger clone differs from it by one base. This rearrangement joins TRBV6-6 to TRBJ2-3; tentative D call: TRBD2 (5 bases). Looked up from germline, CDR1 is MNHNY and CDR2 is SVGAGI (reference sequence). The CDR3 contains 13 residues. The CDR3 is CATSGSSTETQYF. The CDR3 nucleotides are TGTGCCACCTCCGGGTCTAGCACAGAAACGCAGTATTTT.

This clonotype was seen repeatedly, ten times or more. CDR3 sequence reads: CAISESWGNRRTYSGANVLTF. The CDR3 DNA is TGTGCCATCAGTGAGTCCTGGGGTAACAGGCGGACCTACTCTGGGGCCAACGTCCTGACTTTC. The rearrangement links TRBV10-3 to TRBJ2-6; perhaps TRBD1 as D (5 bases). This CDR3 contains 21 residues. Germline V gene lookup returns CDR1 ENHRY and CDR2 SYGVKD. The V and J ends lost 0 bases and 0 bases respectively, with 21 bases between them.

This clonotype has a handful of counts. At one of its ends the junction is not consistent with the germline gene, which may arise from a read error. The gene calls are TRBV29-1 and TRBJ2-3, with D uncertain. The CDR3 totals 11 residues. Germline values: CDR1 SQVTM, CDR2 ANQGSEA. CDR3 sequence (DNA): TGCAGCGCCCCAGAGGCAGATACGAAGTATTTT. Protein product: CSAPEADTKYF.

Of note for this clonotype: The CDR3 does not end in the conserved phenylalanine or tryptophan, so this is likely a read error. The chain carries TRBV11-3 and TRBJ1-3; no firm D call. This CDR3 has 16 amino acids. Per germline, CDR1 SGHNT and CDR2 YENEEA. CDR3: CTSSFGDPGTGNTIYS. In DNA form, the CDR3 reads TGTACCAGCAGCTTCGGGGATCCGGGGACTGGAAACACCATATATTCT.

This clonotype has only one observation. This may come from a read error, since a much larger clone is one base off. V usage is TRBV12-3 or TRBV12-4 and J usage is TRBJ1-1; D is perhaps TRBD1 (5 bases). The CDR3 runs 15 residues. V lost 8 bases, J lost 5 bases, and 21 bases lay in between. In nucleotides, the CDR3 is TGTGCCAGCGGGGAGACAGAAGGGAGGGGAACTGAAGCTTTCTTT. Its translation is CASGETEGRGTEAFF.

A remark on this clonotype: One end of the junction varies from germline; a read error may be responsible. The rearrangement links TRBV4-1 to TRBJ2-1; D unresolved. CDR3 size: 16 residues. Germline V gene sequence: CDR1 MGHRA, CDR2 YSYEKL. CDR3 in DNA: TGCGCCGGCAACCAAGTTGACCTCATGACCTACAATGAGGAGTTCTTC. Encoded protein: CAGNQVDLMTYNEEFF.

This clonotype was detected only once. This may be a read error: a much more frequent sequence differs by one nucleotide. The chain joins TRBV12-3 or TRBV12-4 to TRBJ2-1; a possible D gene is TRBD2 (6 bases). This CDR3 is built from 16 residues. V lost 5 bases and J 9 bases, leaving 23 bases between the germline ends. CDR3 nucleotides: TGTGCCAGCAGTACCCGCAGTCTAGCGCTAAACAGTGAGCAGTTCTTC. This translates into CASSTRSLALNSEQFF.

This clonotype has a single count. Germline is not matched at one junction end, which may reflect a read error. The CDR3 nucleotides are TGTGCCTGGGGTGTACAGGCTAATTCACCCCTCCACTTT. Amino acid sequence: CAWGVQANSPLHF. The chain uses TRBV30 and TRBJ1-6, with D possibly being TRBD1 (5 bases). The germline gives CDR1 GTSNPN, CDR2 SVGIG (reference sequence). The CDR3 loop spans 13 amino acids.

A note on this clonotype: One end of the junction does not line up with germline, which may come from a read error. This chain joins TRBV12-3 or TRBV12-4 and TRBJ2-1, with 8 bases that match TRBD1. CDR3 size: 16 residues. The CDR3 sequence: CASSSDREPSYNEHFF. The CDR3 DNA sequence: TGTGCCAGCAGTTCGGACAGGGAACCATCCTACAATGAGCACTTCTTC.

About this clonotype itself: A much larger clone differs by one base, so this may be a read error. The chain carries TRBV5-6 and TRBJ1-2, with a tentative D call TRBD1 (5 bases). The V end lost 1 base, the J end lost 4 bases, and 11 bases lay between the germline ends. Germline CDR1 reads SGHDT; CDR2 reads YYEEEE. The CDR3 covers 14 residues. The CDR3 spells CASSLNGAPYGYTF. The CDR3 nucleotides are TGTGCCAGCAGCTTGAATGGGGCCCCCTATGGCTACACCTTC. The full variable domain, with the rest looked up from reference TRBV5-6 and TRBJ1-2, is DAGVTQSPTHLIKTRGQQVTLRCSPKSGHDTVSWYQQALGQGPQFIFQYYEEEERQRGNFPDRFSGHQFPNYSSELNVNALLLGDSALYLCASSLNGAPYGYTFGSGTRLTVV.

As for this clonotype: The CDR3 does not end in the conserved phenylalanine or tryptophan, so this is likely a read error. The chain recombines TRBV11-1 with TRBJ2-7, with D maybe TRBD2 (6 bases). From germline, CDR1 is SGHAT and CDR2 FQDESV (reference sequence). The CDR3 consists of 15 residues. The chain's CDR3 is CASSPRGTLSYEQYY. CDR3 sequence (DNA): TGTGCTAGCAGCCCACGGGGGACGCTATCCTACGAGCAGTACTAC.

The chain has TRBV14 and TRBJ2-1, with a tentative D call TRBD2 (5 bases). This CDR3 contains 16 residues. CDR1 SGHDN and CDR2 FVKESK come from the germline V gene. V was trimmed by 3 bases and J by 6 bases, leaving 18 bases between them. The CDR3 bases are TGTGCCAGCAGCCAGCCGCGACAAGCGGAGGTCAATGAGCAGTTCTTC. Translated, it gives CASSQPRQAEVNEQFF.

This clonotype was picked up one time. A single base separates this from a much larger clone, so it may be a read error. This chain joins TRBV12-3 or TRBV12-4 and TRBJ1-4; D unclear. The CDR3 is 13 amino acids. The CDR3 bases are TGTGCCAGAAGTTGGAGATTGGACGAAAAACTGTTTTTT. This encodes CARSWRLDEKLFF.

The chain is built from TRBV9 and TRBJ2-7; 10 bases align to TRBD2. There are 20 residues in the CDR3. Trimming took 3 bases from V and 0 from J; bases not matched to a gene: 18. CDR1 is SGDLS, CDR2 YYNGEE, per germline. CDR3 in DNA: TGTGCCAGCAGCGCTACAGGGCCGGCTAGCGGGAGCCCAACCTCCTACGAGCAGTACTTC. This gives the protein CASSATGPASGSPTSYEQYF.